This T cell receptor (beta chain) was observed in a study of CD8 T cells in ankylosing spondylitis. As for this clonotype: Its antigen is undetermined.

TCRdb redid the calling of the 5' RACE reads with MiXCR, one entry per CDR3 protein. The sample consists of a few hundred thousand distinct CDR3 sequences, 20% of them appearing once. Trimming shortened V by 1 base and J by 7 bases, and 13 bases separated the two germline ends. The length of the CDR3 is 13 residues. The germline V gene has CDR1 GTSNPN and CDR2 SVGIG (reference sequence). Whole-study results and caveats: Reportedly, significant enrichment of disease-linked clones occurred in matched ankylosing spondylitis synovial fluid.

The clonotype comes from a female donor with ankylosing spondylitis or in good health (not recorded which). The sample was blood, either unsorted or a sorted T cell fraction (not recorded which). This chain uses TRBV30 with TRBJ1-2; D not resolved. The CDR3 coding sequence is TGTGCCTGGAGTGGAGGCGCCCTCCGTGGCTACACCTTC. Amino acid sequence: CAWSGGALRGYTF. Combining the CDR3 with reference TRBV30 and TRBJ1-2 gives the whole variable domain SQTIHQWPATLVQPVGSPLSLECTVEGTSNPNLYWYRQAAGRGLQLLFYSVGIGQISSEVPQNLSASRPQDRQFILSSKKLLLSDSGFYLCAWSGGALRGYTFGSGTRLTVV.